These 17 T cell receptor gamma chains came from one sample sequenced in a study of γδ T cells in repeated Plasmodium falciparum infection. Vgamma9/Vdelta2+ and Vdelta2-negative gammadelta T cells were flow-sorted from PBMC for bulk sequencing. TCRdb reanalysed the multiplex PCR reads with CATT. The profile shows more than 12,000 gamma-chain clones, about 1.5% of them singletons. The sample was gamma-delta T cells from blood. The receptors derive from a pool of human donors (malaria-infected and uninfected, not separated).

At least ten counts were recorded for this clone. This likely reflects a read error, since a far larger clone is one base away. Other DNA variants within this sample encode the same CDR3. The V gene is TRGV9; the J gene was not called. The CDR3 has 20 amino acids. The germline gives CDR1 GITISATS, CDR2 ISYDGTV (reference sequence). The DNA of the CDR3 is TGTGCCTTGTGGGAGGTGGAGCAATGGGGCAAAAAGTTGGGCAAAAAAATCAAAGTATTT. It specifies CALWEVEQWGKKLGKKIKVF.

This clone was detected ten times or more. TCRdb pairs this DNA with a much larger clone's protein that differs at residue 14, likely a read error; the protein shown was translated from the DNA. J is TRGJP1 and V is TRGV9. In the absence of a J gene in TCRdb, the DNA was matched to germline to assign it here. This CDR3 spans 15 amino acids. Germline CDR1 GITISATS, CDR2 ISYDGTV (reference sequence). V lost 1 base and J lost 15; bases outside the gene matches: 17. The CDR3 protein is CALWEVKLGKKIKIF. DNA for the CDR3: TGTGCCTTGTGGGAGGTAAAGTTGGGCAAAAAAATCAAGATATTT.

Many counts were recorded for this clone. This chain connects TRGV9 to TRGJP. The CDR3 consists of 17 residues. Germline CDR1 reads GITISATS; CDR2 reads ISYDGTV (reference sequence). V was clipped by 2 bases and J by 5 bases; unmatched bases: 6. CDR3 DNA sequence: TGTGCCTTGTGGGAGGGGTCTAAAGAGTTGGGCAAAAAAATCAAGGTATTT. This codes for CALWEGSKELGKKIKVF.

This clone was seen at least ten times. TCRdb records a much larger clone's protein for this DNA, with a difference at residue 10 that likely arises from a read error; the protein given is the translation of the DNA. The V gene is TRGV4; the J gene was not called. The CDR3 is 12 amino acids. Germline lookup yields CDR1 EGSTGY and CDR2 YDSYTSSV. The CDR3 here is CATWDGLYKELF. In nucleotides, the CDR3 is TGTGCCACCTGGGATGGGCTTTATAAGGAACTCTTT.

As regards this clone: The TCRdb record carries a much larger clone's protein, which differs from this DNA's translation at residue 8; a read error is the likely cause, and the protein listed here is the DNA translation. CDR3 sequence: CATWDNRRKKLF. For the CDR3, the DNA is TGTGCCACCTGGGATAATCGGCGTAAGAAACTCTTT. The chain employs TRGV8 and TRGJ1 or TRGJ2. TCRdb lists no J gene, so it was determined here by aligning the DNA to germline. J lost 9 bases, V lost 2 bases, and 7 bases had no gene match. The germline gives CDR1 VENAVY, CDR2 YDSYNSRV. The CDR3 sequence is 12 residues long.

This clone was seen repeatedly, ten times or more. A read error likely explains this, since a far larger clone differs by one base. The J gene is TRGJ1 or TRGJ2, the V gene TRGV3. The CDR3 runs 11 residues. V lost 6 bases, J lost 3 bases, and 2 bases stayed unmatched. Germline assignment: CDR1 VTNTFY and CDR2 YDVSTARD (reference sequence). The CDR3 coding sequence is TGTGCCACCTGGATTTATTATAAGAAACTCTTT. Encoded protein: CATWIYYKKLF.

With regard to this clone: The mismatch at residue 14 between this DNA's translation and the TCRdb protein of a much larger clone likely reflects a read error; the protein shown is translated from the DNA. The rearrangement joins TRGV9 to TRGJP. Germline matching of the DNA provided the J gene here, since TCRdb leaves it blank. Germline V lookup: CDR1 GITISATS, CDR2 ISYDGTV (reference sequence). This CDR3 has 17 residues. The CDR3 here is CALWEGDRELGKKVKVF. CDR3 sequence (DNA): TGTGCCTTGTGGGAGGGGGATCGAGAGTTGGGCAAAAAAGTCAAGGTATTT.

This clone was recorded many times. A far larger clone differs by one base, so this is likely a read error. Other DNA sequences in the same sample also yield this CDR3. The rearrangement links TRGV9 to TRGJP. Germline CDR1 is GITISATS and CDR2 is ISYDGTV (reference sequence). The CDR3 covers 17 residues. CDR3 sequence (DNA): TGCGCCTTGTGGGAGGTGGATGGGGAGTTGGGCAAAAAAATCAAGGTATTT. Protein sequence: CALWEVDGELGKKIKVF.

This clone appeared many times. This likely reflects a read error, since a far larger clone is one base away. Other DNA variants within this sample encode the same CDR3. The V gene corresponds to TRGV4; no J gene was called. CDR3 size: 15 residues. Germline V lookup: CDR1 EGSTGY, CDR2 YDSYTSSV. CDR3 residues: CATWDGPFFDYKKLF. The CDR3 DNA reads TGTGCCACCTGGGATGGGCCTTTCTTTGATTATAAGAAACTCTTC.

This clone was seen a handful of times. TCRdb shows a much larger clone's protein in place of this DNA's translation, and the two differ at residue 10, likely through a read error; the protein shown is translated from the DNA. The J gene is TRGJ1 or TRGJ2, the V gene TRGV9. TCRdb offers no J gene call, so here the DNA was matched to germline to obtain one. Per germline, CDR1 GITISATS and CDR2 ISYDGTV (reference sequence). The V segment lost 0 bases and the J segment 12 bases; nucleotides outside the gene matches: 11. The CDR3 spans 13 residues. The CDR3: CALWEVHTHRKLF. CDR3 DNA: TGTGCCTTGTGGGAGGTGCATACTCATAGGAAACTCTTT.

This clone was counted at least ten times. The likely explanation is a read error, given a far larger clone one base away. Other nucleotide sequences from this sample produce the same CDR3. The chain combines TRGV9 with TRGJ1 or TRGJ2. The J segment lost 7 bases and the V segment lost 5 bases, leaving 8 bases of the junction unmatched. CDR1 is GITISATS, CDR2 ISYDGTV, per germline (reference sequence). The CDR3 runs 12 residues. CDR3 sequence reads: CALWANRYKKLF. The CDR3 DNA follows: TGTGCCTTGTGGGCCAACCGGTATAAGAAACTCTTT.

Many counts were recorded for this clone. Only one base separates this from a far larger clonotype, so it likely reflects a read error. Within the sample, other DNA sequences also encode this same CDR3. The chain couples TRGV9 to TRGJ1 or TRGJ2. No J gene was available from TCRdb, and it was assigned here by a germline match of the DNA. Germline-derived CDR1 and CDR2 are GITISATS and ISYDGTV (reference sequence). The CDR3 is made up of 14 amino acids. CDR3 in DNA: TGTGCCTTGTGGGAGGTGCAGGATTATTACAAGAAACTCTTT. Protein product: CALWEVQDYYKKLF.

This clone came up a few times. TCRdb attributes to this sequence the protein of a much larger clone, which differs from the DNA translation at residue 11; a read error is likely, and the protein displayed is translated from the DNA. The V gene corresponds to TRGV9; no J gene was called. CDR3 length: 13 residues. CDR1 and CDR2 from the germline V gene are GITISATS and ISYDGTV (reference sequence). The CDR3 region is CALWEEFYYKRLF. The CDR3 nucleotides are TGTGCCTTGTGGGAAGAGTTTTATTATAAGAGACTCTTT.

This clone was observed many times. The protein in TCRdb stems from a much larger clone and differs at residue 10 from this DNA's translation, likely a read error; here the protein is translated from the DNA. This rearrangement joins TRGV2 to TRGJ1 or TRGJ2. The CDR3 totals 14 residues. V lost 0 bases to trimming and J lost 10 bases; unmatched junction nucleotides: 12. Germline CDR1 is EGSNGY and CDR2 is YDSYNSKV. The CDR3 nucleotides are TGTGCCACCTGGGACGGGCTACTGGGTAACAAGAAACTCTTT. Amino acids: CATWDGLLGNKKLF.

In this sample, this clone turned up a few times. The translation of this DNA and the TCRdb protein of a much larger clone differ at residue 3, probably owing to a read error; the protein shown here is translated from the DNA. This sample includes further DNA sequences coding for the same CDR3. V usage is TRGV4 and J usage is TRGJ1 or TRGJ2. CDR3 length equals 13 residues. CDR1 EGSTGY and CDR2 YDSYTSSV come from the germline V gene. CDR3 region: CAAWDGPYYKKLF. The CDR3, as DNA: TGTGCCGCCTGGGATGGGCCATATTATAAGAAACTCTTT.

In this sample, this clone turned up a few times. A single base is all that separates this from a far larger clone, so a read error is likely. V and J are TRGV4 and TRGJ1 or TRGJ2. From germline, CDR1 is EGSTGY and CDR2 YDSYTSSV. This CDR3 is built from 13 residues. CDR3 bases: TGTGCCACCTGGGATTTGTGTTATTACAAGAAACTCTTT. Its translation is CATWDLCYYKKLF.

This clone has ten or more counts. For this DNA, TCRdb reports the protein of a much larger clone, which diverges at residue 3, most likely from a read error; the protein presented here is translated directly from the DNA. The chain links TRGV4 to TRGJ1 or TRGJ2. The germline gives CDR1 EGSTGY, CDR2 YDSYTSSV. The CDR3 is 11 amino acids. CDR3 loop: CAPWDGLKKLF. The CDR3 coding sequence is TGTGCCCCCTGGGATGGGCTGAAGAAACTCTTT.